The 6 T cell receptor beta chains given below trace back to one sample, sequenced in a study of control samples from healthy donors and cancer patients (dated by TCRdb to about 2020). The library was generated by the immunoSEQ multiplex PCR assay. Entries here come from immuneACCESS through TCRdb and include only in-frame sequences with V and J called. Some clones fail to appear in such tables; in the studies checked, an unresolved V gene covers under half of the shortfall, and the cause of the remainder is unknown. The sample profile shows 200,000 or so clones; roughly nine tenths of them were found once. Jointly, the top ten make up 1.8% of the sample. The material sequenced was blood. The receptor source for this set is a man aged 25-45 years in good health.

V gene TRBV6-5 combines with J gene TRBJ2-3, with D possibly TRBD2 on 5 matching bases. The CDR3 has 13 amino acids. Germline assignment: CDR1 MNHEY and CDR2 SVGAGI. V was clipped by 8 bases and J by 2 bases, with 11 bases between them. CDR3 amino acids: CASRKAATDTQYF. DNA of the CDR3: TGTGCCAGCCGCAAAGCGGCCACAGATACGCAGTATTTT.

This sequence joins TRBV6-5 and TRBJ1-1; 12 bases agree with TRBD1. CDR1 MNHEY and CDR2 SVGAGI come from the germline V gene. After removal of 0 bases from V and 8 bases from J, the junction contained 4 bases not matched to a gene. The CDR3 covers 15 residues. The chain's CDR3 is CASSYSGTGGMEAFF. CDR3 nucleotide sequence: TGTGCCAGCAGTTACTCGGGGACAGGGGGCATGGAAGCTTTCTTT.

The V gene is TRBV2, the J gene TRBJ1-2; D remains unclear. CDR3 length: 14 amino acids. Germline V gene sequence: CDR1 SNHLY, CDR2 FYNNEI. V dropped 3 bases and J dropped 0 bases, with 8 bases sitting between them. CDR3: CASSDLTANYGYTF. DNA of the CDR3: TGTGCCAGCAGTGATTTGACCGCTAACTATGGCTACACCTTC.

V gene TRBV9 combines with J gene TRBJ2-7; 9 positions match TRBD1. CDR3 length: 15 residues. CDR1 is SGDLS, CDR2 YYNGEE, per germline. V lost 3 bases to trimming and J lost 3 bases; unmatched junction nucleotides: 7. CDR3 loop: CASSADPGQGYEQYF. DNA for the CDR3: TGTGCCAGCAGCGCGGACCCGGGACAGGGCTACGAGCAGTACTTC.

The V and J genes are TRBV7-2 and TRBJ1-4; D perhaps matches TRBD1 (6 bases). Germline lookup yields CDR1 SGHTA and CDR2 FQGNSA. V gave up 5 bases and J gave up 7 bases, with 17 bases separating them. The CDR3 extends over 15 amino acids. The CDR3 nucleotides are TGTGCCAGCAGCCTCAGTGGGGGGACAATTGAAAAACTGTTTTTT. It is translated as CASSLSGGTIEKLFF.

This clone was found once. The chain links TRBV7-9 to TRBJ2-2; 10 nucleotides agree with TRBD2. CDR1 and CDR2 (germline): SEHNR, FQNEAQ (reference sequence). J was trimmed by 2 bases and V by 5 bases; bases with no gene match: 5. The CDR3 runs 16 residues. CDR3 region: CASSHGLAVNTGELFF. As DNA, the CDR3 is TGTGCCAGCAGCCATGGACTAGCGGTAAACACCGGGGAGCTGTTTTTT.